This T cell receptor (beta chain) was profiled in a study of OX40 agonist ivuxolimab in advanced cancers. About the research overall: The mean age was roughly 60 years, ranging from roughly 23 to 79, with under 90% of participants male. Enrollees could have had prior anti-PD-1, anti-PD-L1 or anti-CTLA-4 therapy, which around 40% had received.

CDR1 MNHNY and CDR2 SVGAGI come from the germline V gene (reference sequence). The trim removed 11 bases at V and 5 bases at J, leaving 11 bases unmatched. The CDR3 runs 13 residues. Data came from immunoSEQ multiplex PCR; TCRdb stores just in-frame clones and leaves some out. The sample records about 83,000 clones, around 92% being singletons. This receptor was taken from an adult with an advanced solid tumor such as melanoma, head and neck, liver or kidney cancer. The sequencing here drew on CD4+ or CD8+ T cells sorted from blood, taken in a trial of the OX40 agonist ivuxolimab. The gene calls are TRBV6-6 and TRBJ2-7, with TRBD2 matching 8 bases. The CDR3 loop reads CALGLAGPHEQYF. The DNA of the CDR3 is TGTGCCCTCGGGCTAGCGGGTCCCCACGAGCAGTACTTC.